This T cell receptor (beta chain) is from a study of blood T cell repertoires in COVID-19 (dated by TCRdb to the early 2020s). For context, the study as a whole: Samples covering the acute and convalescent phases of COVID-19 were provided by collaborators in the United States, Italy and Spain. The prospective study material was composed of cDNA or gDNA derived from T cells, B-cell-depleted T cells, or PBMCs. Subjects who had been exposed to COVID-19, were actively infected with it, or had recovered from it provided the deeply sampled blood TCRbeta repertoires that made up the dataset. The repertoires were made available in a free public database intended to serve as a resource for research on the immune response to SARS-CoV-2. The samples were drawn from the first 160 participants of the ongoing ImmuneRACE study and from 950 to 1,500 subjects provided by 6 global collaborators. A de-identified subject ID, COVID-19 status, age in years and sex were almost always included in the sample metadata. HLA class I and class II types, where available, came from metadata supplied by the sample provider rather than from assay-based typing.

The immunoSEQ Assay, a bias-controlled multiplex PCR, was used to amplify TCRbeta CDR3 regions from genomic DNA. Per the original workflow: The number of nucleated cells in each sample was estimated by amplification of reference gene primers within the assay. To quantify the absolute abundance of each unique TCRbeta CDR3 rearrangement, sequence reads were collapsed and filtered. For each sample, productive Simpson clonality was calculated as the square root of Simpson's diversity index over productive rearrangements. The clones in this table, taken by TCRdb from immuneACCESS, are in-frame only. Not every clone is retained; where verified, under half of the shortfall comes from an unresolved V gene, and the cause of the rest is unknown. V, J and clone size are taken as reported in that table, and D and trimming were inferred from the DNA itself. In this sample the table shows under 300,000 clones, around 83% of which occur a single time. The ten largest clones take up over 10% of the sample.

Each collaborating institution followed its own protocols to collect whole blood in K2EDTA tubes. For TCRbeta analysis, collaborators shipped samples in one of three forms: frozen whole blood, isolated PBMCs, or DNA extracted from either of those sample types. Here is what the overall study found, with its caveats: Clinical and demographic metadata were provided uncurated, with the amount varying by source and participant.

Turning to this clone: What antigen it recognizes has not been identified. The input lacks base qualities; no much larger clone sits a single base away.

CDR1 SGHTA and CDR2 FQGNSA are derived from the germline V gene. Germline trimming: 5 bases from V, 0 bases from J; junction bases outside gene matches: 13. The CDR3 runs 19 residues from the cysteine to the phenylalanine. Kept here is only the CDR3 DNA, which spans 57 bases and is read in frame from base 1. The material sequenced was peripheral blood. The source of this sequence is a woman aged 60-75 years with active or convalescent COVID-19. The sequence links TRBV7-2 to TRBJ2-1, and TRBD2 aligns with 10 junction nucleotides. The CDR3 corresponds to CASSQLTVRLAGSYNEQFF. The DNA sequence follows: TGTGCCAGCAGCCAGCTTACGGTCCGACTAGCGGGCTCCTACAATGAGCAGTTCTTC.